This TCR beta chain was identified during a study of metastatic and nonmetastatic thyroid tumors. With MiXCR, TCRdb reprocessed the PCR reads. The table includes 60,000 or so clones, under 5% detected once. Thyroid surgery had not been preceded by any treatment in any patient. The table lists this clone with many counts. The CDR3 length is 11 residues. Per the germline V gene, CDR1 is DFQATT and CDR2 is SNEGSKA (reference sequence). The V end was cut by 0 bases, the J end by 6 bases, with 3 bases between. Sequencing was carried out using blood. The clonotype originates from a female donor with papillary thyroid cancer or a benign thyroid nodule (not recorded which). Some clones in this sample may be carry-over from other donors' samples. The V call is TRBV20-1, the J call TRBJ2-1; D remains ambiguous. The CDR3 DNA sequence: TGCAGTGCTAGAGATCTCAATGAGCAGTTCTTC. This sequence encodes CSARDLNEQFF.